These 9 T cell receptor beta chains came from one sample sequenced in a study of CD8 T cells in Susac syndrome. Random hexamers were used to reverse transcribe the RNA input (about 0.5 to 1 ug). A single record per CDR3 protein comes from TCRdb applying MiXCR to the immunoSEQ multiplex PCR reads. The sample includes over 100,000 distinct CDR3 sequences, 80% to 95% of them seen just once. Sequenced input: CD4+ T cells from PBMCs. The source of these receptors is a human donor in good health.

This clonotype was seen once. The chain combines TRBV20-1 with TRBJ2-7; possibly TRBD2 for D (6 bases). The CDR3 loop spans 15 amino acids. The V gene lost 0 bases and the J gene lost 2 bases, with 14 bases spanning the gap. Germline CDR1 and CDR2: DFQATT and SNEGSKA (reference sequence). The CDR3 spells CSARDRIGSPYEQYF. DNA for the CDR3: TGCAGTGCTAGAGATAGAATCGGGAGCCCCTACGAGCAGTACTTC.

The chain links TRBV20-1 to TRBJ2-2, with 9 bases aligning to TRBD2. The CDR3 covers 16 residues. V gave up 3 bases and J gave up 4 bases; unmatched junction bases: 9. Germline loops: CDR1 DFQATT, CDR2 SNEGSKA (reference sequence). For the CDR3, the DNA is TGCAGTGCTAGGGATTTAGCGGGAGTCGGCACCGGGGAGCTGTTTTTT. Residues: CSARDLAGVGTGELFF.

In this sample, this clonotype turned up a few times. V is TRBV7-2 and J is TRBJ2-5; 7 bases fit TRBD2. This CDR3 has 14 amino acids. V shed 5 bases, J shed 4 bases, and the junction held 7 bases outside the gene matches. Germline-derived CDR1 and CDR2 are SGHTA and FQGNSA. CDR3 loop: CASSPGLAGETQYF. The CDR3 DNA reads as TGTGCCAGCAGCCCCGGATTAGCGGGAGAGACCCAGTACTTC.

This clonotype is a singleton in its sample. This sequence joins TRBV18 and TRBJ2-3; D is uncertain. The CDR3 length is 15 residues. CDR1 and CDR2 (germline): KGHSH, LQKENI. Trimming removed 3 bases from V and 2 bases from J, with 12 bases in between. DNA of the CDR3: TGTGCCAGCTCACCTCTAGACCCTTACACAGATACGCAGTATTTT. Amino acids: CASSPLDPYTDTQYF. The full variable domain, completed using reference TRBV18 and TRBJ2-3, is NAGVMQNPRHLVRRRGQEARLRCSPMKGHSHVYWYRQLPEEGLKFMVYLQKENIIDESGMPKERFSAEFPKEGPSILRIQQVVRGDSAAYFCASSPLDPYTDTQYFGPGTRLTVL.

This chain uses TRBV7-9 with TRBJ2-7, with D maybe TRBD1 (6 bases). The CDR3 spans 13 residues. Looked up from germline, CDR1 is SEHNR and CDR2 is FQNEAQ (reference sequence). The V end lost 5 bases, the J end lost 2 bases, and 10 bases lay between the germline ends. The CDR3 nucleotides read TGTGCCAGCAGCCTTGGGACAACCTACGAGCAGTACTTC. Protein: CASSLGTTYEQYF.

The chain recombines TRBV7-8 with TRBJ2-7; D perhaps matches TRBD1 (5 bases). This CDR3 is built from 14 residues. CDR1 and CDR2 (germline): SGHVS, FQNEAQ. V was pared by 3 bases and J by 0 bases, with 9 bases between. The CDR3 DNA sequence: TGTGCCAGCAGCTTCTCCGACAGCTCCTACGAGCAGTACTTC. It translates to CASSFSDSSYEQYF.

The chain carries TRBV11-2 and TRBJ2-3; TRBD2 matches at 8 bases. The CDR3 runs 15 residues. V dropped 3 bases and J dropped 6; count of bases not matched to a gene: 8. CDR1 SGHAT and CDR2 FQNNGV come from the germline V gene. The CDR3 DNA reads TGTGCCAGCAGCTTCCAAAGCGGGAGAGTGGATACGCAGTATTTT. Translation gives CASSFQSGRVDTQYF.

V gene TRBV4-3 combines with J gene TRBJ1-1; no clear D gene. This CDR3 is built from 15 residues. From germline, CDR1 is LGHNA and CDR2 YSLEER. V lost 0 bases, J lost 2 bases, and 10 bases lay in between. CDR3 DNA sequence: TGCGCCAGCAGCCAAGAAGCCAGGACTAACACTGAAGCTTTCTTT. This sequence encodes CASSQEARTNTEAFF.

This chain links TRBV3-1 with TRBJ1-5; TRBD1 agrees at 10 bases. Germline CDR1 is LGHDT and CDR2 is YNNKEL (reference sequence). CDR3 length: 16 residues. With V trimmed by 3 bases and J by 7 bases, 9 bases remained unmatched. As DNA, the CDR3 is TGTGCCAGCAGCCAGGGGACAGGGGTGAGGGGCCAGCCCCAGCATTTT. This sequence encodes CASSQGTGVRGQPQHF.